This T cell receptor (beta chain) emerged from a study of CD8 T cells in Susac syndrome. With random hexamers, roughly 0.45 to 1 ug RNA was reverse transcribed. TCRdb re-called the immunoSEQ multiplex PCR reads with MiXCR, one entry per CDR3 protein. The sample lists just under 150,000 distinct CDR3 sequences; roughly 94% were seen once. Per the germline V gene, CDR1 is SGHNT and CDR2 is YYREEE (reference sequence). Trimming took 0 bases from V and 1 from J; bases not matched to a gene: 1. This CDR3 is 15 amino acids long. This clonotype was counted once. This chain links TRBV5-4 with TRBJ2-3; 8 bases are shared with TRBD1. The TCR originated in a human donor in good health. Sequences were obtained from CD4+ T cells from PBMCs. The CDR3 DNA reads as TGTGCCAGCAGCTTGGGGGACAGGCGCACAGATACGCAGTATTTT. It is translated as CASSLGDRRTDTQYF.